These 3 T cell receptor beta chains were all obtained from the same sample, sequenced in a study of cytomegalovirus exposure and HLA in healthy donors. Primers for the PCR totalled 60 Vbeta and 13 Jbeta. Sequenced by immunoSEQ multiplex PCR; TCRdb stores in-frame clones only, minus some. The data show about 91,000 clones, about 87% seen once. Sequenced sample: PBMCs. The origin of the receptors is a man younger than 35 in good health and CMV-seronegative.

On this clone: A read error may account for a junction end that differs from germline. Other DNA sequences in the same sample also yield this CDR3. The genes are TRBV28 and TRBJ1-1; 7 nucleotides match TRBD1. In germline, CDR1 is MDHEN, CDR2 SYDVKM. CDR3 length equals 15 residues. CDR3 residues: CASSSSHTGDTEAFF. The CDR3 bases are TGTGCCAGCAGTTCATCACACACAGGGGACACCGAAGCTTTCTTT.

The chain recombines TRBV4-2 with TRBJ2-1, with TRBD2 matching over 10 bases. Germline CDR1 reads LGHNA; CDR2 reads YNFKEQ. The CDR3 length is 20 residues. Losses at the gene ends were 6 bases for V and 5 bases for J; bases not matched to a gene: 22. Here the CDR3 reads CASRLGARASGSPWDNEQFF. In nucleotides, the CDR3 is TGTGCCAGCAGATTAGGCGCCCGGGCTAGCGGGAGCCCCTGGGACAATGAGCAGTTCTTC.

The chain is built from TRBV27 and TRBJ2-1; D may be TRBD2 (5 bases). The CDR3 spans 13 residues. Germline assignment: CDR1 MNHEY and CDR2 SMNVEV (reference sequence). Between the trimmed V and J ends, which lost 6 bases and 3 bases, there was a span of 9 bases. The CDR3: CASSPGGYNEQFF. CDR3 DNA sequence: TGTGCCAGCAGCCCCGGAGGCTACAATGAGCAGTTCTTC.